This TCR beta chain originates from a study of blood T cell repertoires in COVID-19 (dated by TCRdb to the early 2020s). Study-wide context: Collaborator samples came from the United States, Italy and Spain and covered acute and convalescent phases of COVID-19. The material from the prospective study consisted of cDNA or gDNA derived from T cells, B-cell-depleted T cells, or PBMCs. The dataset comprised deeply sampled blood TCRbeta repertoires from subjects exposed to, actively infected with, or recovered from COVID-19. The repertoires were released in a freely available public database intended as a resource for research on the immune response to SARS-CoV-2. Samples were obtained from the ongoing ImmuneRACE study (first 160 participants) and from 950 to 1,500 subjects provided by 6 global collaborators. Sample metadata almost always included a de-identified subject ID, COVID-19 status, age in years and sex. HLA class I and class II types, where available, came from metadata supplied by the sample provider rather than from assay-based typing.

Its CDR3 holds 12 amino acids, cysteine through phenylalanine. Only the CDR3 DNA is retained, 36 bases long and in frame from the first base. Trimming takes 4 bases from V and 6 bases from J, and the germline ends sit 7 bases apart. Overall study results and their limits: Clinical and demographic metadata were provided uncurated, with the amount varying by source and participant.

In Seattle, one collaborating source enrolled patients while the infection was active and tracked those patients longitudinally over the course of disease. Collaborating institutions collected whole blood in K2EDTA tubes following their own protocols. For TCRbeta analysis, collaborators shipped samples as frozen whole blood, isolated PBMCs, or DNA extracted from either of those sample types. With respect to this clone: It lacks a known antigen. Base quality data are lacking; no much larger clone is found one base away.

The immunoSEQ Assay, a bias-controlled multiplex PCR, was used to amplify TCRbeta CDR3 regions from genomic DNA. As for the authors' bioinformatics: Within the assay, amplification of reference gene primers was used to estimate how many nucleated cells each sample contained. Sequence reads were collapsed and filtered to measure the absolute abundance of every unique TCRbeta CDR3 rearrangement. Productive Simpson clonality was computed per sample as the square root of Simpson's diversity index over productive rearrangements. TCRdb stores this immuneACCESS table with in-frame sequences only. Part of the clones is absent; in the studies checked, under half of the shortfall reflects unresolved V genes, and no reason is known for the rest. The DNA gave D and trimming, while V, J and clone size come from that table. This sample gives roughly 160,000 clones in total; 84% of them show up just once. Clones ranked in the top ten supply around 2.7% of the sample.

The sequence was collected from a woman older than 75 with COVID-19, enrolled during active disease. Sequenced sample: peripheral blood. The chain is assembled from TRBV12-3 or TRBV12-4 and TRBJ1-5, with no reliable assignment of the D segment. The encoded CDR3 is CASSSEGQPQHF. The nucleotides are TGTGCCAGCAGTTCTGAGGGTCAGCCCCAGCATTTT.